The rows below give T cell receptor beta chains drawn from one sample of a study of T cell repertoires in aging, cancer and after chemotherapy. One entry per CDR3 protein, called by TCRdb with MiXCR from the multiplex PCR reads. The sample holds some 2,400 distinct CDR3 sequences; roughly 30% are singletons and the top ten take 4.5% to 6.5%. Sequences were obtained from blood. Every receptor here comes from a human donor in good health. Each CDR3 is given with its conserved first and last residue. The D gene is left open where the match is weak. Not all rows give a size; the values are once, few, many and, for expanded clones, a class.

J | V | size | D | DNA | CDR3
TRBJ2-5 | TRBV20-1 | few | . | TGCAGTGCAGAGGATGTTTTCCAAGAGACCCAGTACTTC | CSAEDVFQETQYF
TRBJ2-3 | TRBV20-1 | . | TRBD1 | TGCACCGCTACCGGGACAGGGGTGGATACGCAGTATTTT | CTATGTGVDTQYF
TRBJ1-3 | TRBV30 | large | . | TGTGCCTGGAGTGTACCGGGACAAGGCTCTGGAAACACCATATATTTT | CAWSVPGQGSGNTIYF
TRBJ1-1 | TRBV6-6 | medium-sized | . | TGTGCCGCCGACCGACAGAGGAACACTGAAGCTTTCTTT | CAADRQRNTEAFF
TRBJ1-3 | TRBV4-3 | large | . | TGCGCCAGCAGCCAAGATTCACCGTTCGACGGAAACACCATATATTTT | CASSQDSPFDGNTIYF
TRBJ2-7 | TRBV12-3/TRBV12-4 | large | . | TGTGCCAGCAGCCCCACTGATACCTACGAGCAGTACTTC | CASSPTDTYEQYF
TRBJ1-1 | TRBV6-1 | . | TRBD1 | TGTGCCAGCGGGGGGACAGCCACTGAAGCTTTCTTT | CASGGTATEAFF
TRBJ2-2 | TRBV12-3/TRBV12-4 | large | . | TGTGCCAGCAACTGGGCTAACACCGGGGAGCTGTTTTTT | CASNWANTGELFF
TRBJ2-7 | TRBV20-1 | medium-sized | . | TGCAGTGCCGCGGGGCCCAGCTACGAGCAGTACTTC | CSAAGPSYEQYF
TRBJ2-1 | TRBV24-1 | medium-sized | . | TGTGCCACCAGTGATTTTTCTCAGGTGGATGAGCAGTTCTTC | CATSDFSQVDEQFF
TRBJ2-4 | TRBV28 | medium-sized | TRBD1 | TGTGCCAGCAGTACGGGACAGGCAAAAAACATTCAGTACTTC | CASSTGQAKNIQYF
TRBJ2-7 | TRBV7-2 | . | TRBD1 | TGTGCCAGCAGCTTGTCCGGGACAGGCCTCTACGAGCAGTACTTC | CASSLSGTGLYEQYF
TRBJ1-4 | TRBV6-2/TRBV6-3 | medium-sized | . | TGTGCCAGCAGTTACGGGGGGCCTAATGAAAAACTGTTTTTT | CASSYGGPNEKLFF
TRBJ1-3 | TRBV20-1 | medium-sized | . | TGCAGTGCTAGTCTCCAGGCGACCCTTGGAAACACCATATATTTT | CSASLQATLGNTIYF
TRBJ2-7 | TRBV9 | . | . | TGTGCCAGCAGCCCCCTCGCGGCCTGGGACAGCGGGGGATCCTACGAGCAGTACTTC | CASSPLAAWDSGGSYEQYF
TRBJ2-3 | TRBV6-4 | medium-sized | . | TGTGCCAGCAGTGACTCAACAGGTCGGGATACGCAGTATTTT | CASSDSTGRDTQYF
TRBJ2-5 | TRBV4-2 | . | . | TGTGCCAGCAGCCAAGGATCTAAAGAGACCCAGTACTTC | CASSQGSKETQYF
TRBJ2-3 | TRBV2 | medium-sized | . | TGTGCCAGCAGTGAAGGGAGCTGGCGGGCCGGAGATACGCAGTATTTT | CASSEGSWRAGDTQYF
TRBJ2-3 | TRBV6-1 | . | . | TGTGCCAGCAAGGGCAGGAACGCAGATACGCAGTATTTT | CASKGRNADTQYF
TRBJ1-5 | TRBV7-3 | medium-sized | TRBD1 | TGTGCCAGCAGCTCATCCGGCGGGACAGGGGGTATGCCCCAGCATTTT | CASSSSGGTGGMPQHF
TRBJ2-3 | TRBV19 | large | . | TGTGCCAGTAGGCAGGGGCCCACAGATACGCAGTATTTT | CASRQGPTDTQYF
TRBJ2-2 | TRBV6-2/TRBV6-3 | . | TRBD1 | TGTGCCACGGGACAGGGGGCGCGAACCGGGGAGCTGTTTTTT | CATGQGARTGELFF
TRBJ2-1 | TRBV29-1 | . | . | TGCAGCGTTGATAGGAGCGTGGGGTGGAATGAGCAGTTCTTC | CSVDRSVGWNEQFF
TRBJ2-5 | TRBV6-1 | . | TRBD2 | TGTGCCAGCACCCCACTCAGCGGGGGGGCCGAGACCCAGTACTTC | CASTPLSGGAETQYF
TRBJ2-3 | TRBV7-9 | . | TRBD2 | TGTGCCAGCAGCTTAGGCGGGGGGGGAGATACGCAGTATTTT | CASSLGGGGDTQYF
TRBJ2-2 | TRBV6-5 | . | . | TGTGCCAGCCAACCAGGGACCGGGGAGCTGTTTTTT | CASQPGTGELFF
TRBJ2-3 | TRBV20-1 | medium-sized | . | TGCAGTGTGGGGGAAGATACGCAGTATTTT | CSVGEDTQYF
TRBJ2-3 | TRBV6-1 | . | TRBD2 | TGTGCCAGCAGACCTACTAGCGGGGGGAGGACAGATACGCAGTATTTT | CASRPTSGGRTDTQYF
TRBJ1-3 | TRBV5-4 | medium-sized | . | TGTGCCAGCAGTCGAGATCCAGACACCCCTGGAAACACCATATATTTT | CASSRDPDTPGNTIYF
TRBJ2-3 | TRBV28 | . | TRBD2 | TGTGCCAGCAGGACCGCGGGGGGGCGGGCGGATACGCAGTATTTT | CASRTAGGRADTQYF
TRBJ1-1 | TRBV29-1 | medium-sized | . | TGCAGCGTTAGGGTGAACACTGAAGCTTTCTTT | CSVRVNTEAFF
TRBJ2-7 | TRBV4-3 | medium-sized | . | TGCGCCAGCAGCCAAGATTCGGTAGCCCACGAGCAGTACTTC | CASSQDSVAHEQYF
TRBJ1-2 | TRBV10-3 | large | TRBD1 | TGTGCCATCAGTGTGGGGACAGACTATGGCTACACCTTC | CAISVGTDYGYTF
TRBJ1-3 | TRBV5-6 | medium-sized | . | TGTGCCAGCAGCTTCAGCCGGGGGACGAACACCATATATTTT | CASSFSRGTNTIYF
TRBJ2-2 | TRBV15 | . | . | TGTGCCACCACCGCGAGGAACGACGACACCGGGGAGCTGTTTTTT | CATTARNDDTGELFF
TRBJ2-3 | TRBV5-1 | . | TRBD2 | TGCGCCAGCAGCTTGGATACGGGACTAGCGGCAGATACGCAGTATTTT | CASSLDTGLAADTQYF
TRBJ2-3 | TRBV20-1 | medium-sized | TRBD2 | TGCAGTGCTCAGGCGGGGGGGCCGGGAGATACGCAGTATTTT | CSAQAGGPGDTQYF
TRBJ1-2 | TRBV6-2/TRBV6-3 | large | . | TGTGCCAGCAGTTACTGGGCCCGCGGAGGCTATGGCTACACCTTC | CASSYWARGGYGYTF
TRBJ1-2 | TRBV5-1 | few | . | TGCGCCAGCAGCCCCCGGTTAACAGGGCCCCCTAACTATGGCTACACCTTC | CASSPRLTGPPNYGYTF
TRBJ2-7 | TRBV6-6 | medium-sized | TRBD2 | TGTGCCAGCACCTCCGGGACTAGCGGGGGGCCCCTCGACTTC | CASTSGTSGGPLDF
TRBJ2-3 | TRBV15 | medium-sized | TRBD2 | TGTGCCACCAGCAGAGCGGCGGGAGCGGCAGATACGCAGTATTTT | CATSRAAGAADTQYF
TRBJ2-3 | TRBV28 | . | TRBD1 | TGTGCCATCCAGGGACAGCTCACAGATACGCAGTATTTT | CAIQGQLTDTQYF
TRBJ2-2 | TRBV6-2/TRBV6-3 | medium-sized | . | TGTGCCAGCAGTTACCCCCGCAGGGGCGAGGACACCGGGGAGCTGTTTTTT | CASSYPRRGEDTGELFF
TRBJ2-1 | TRBV4-3 | medium-sized | TRBD2 | TGCGCCAGCAGCCAGGGACTAGCGATATACAATGAGCAGTTCTTC | CASSQGLAIYNEQFF
TRBJ1-5 | TRBV19 | medium-sized | . | TGTGCCAGTAATATCCGGCCCGAAGAGCCCCAGCATTTT | CASNIRPEEPQHF
TRBJ2-1 | TRBV15 | medium-sized | . | TGTGCCACCAGCAGGGGAGCACTCTTTAAGAATGAGCAGTTCTTC | CATSRGALFKNEQFF
TRBJ1-1 | TRBV7-9 | . | TRBD1 | TGTGCCAGCAGCCTGGGACAGGGGGTTACTGAAGCTTTCTTT | CASSLGQGVTEAFF
TRBJ2-2 | TRBV18 | few | . | TGTGCCAGCTCCACGGGCGCCCAAAGCGGGGAGCTGTTTTTT | CASSTGAQSGELFF
TRBJ2-4 | TRBV21-1 | few | . | TGTGCCAGCAGCGAGGGACGAGGTCAAGCCAAAAACATTCAGTACTTC | CASSEGRGQAKNIQYF
TRBJ2-1 | TRBV6-5 | medium-sized | . | TGTGCCAGCAGTTACTCGTCCGGGGTTCACAACAATGAGCAGTTCTTC | CASSYSSGVHNNEQFF
TRBJ1-4 | TRBV7-2 | medium-sized | TRBD1 | TGTGCCAGCAGCTCGGGTAGGGGACAGGGATTCGTTGATGAAAAACTGTTTTTT | CASSSGRGQGFVDEKLFF
TRBJ2-2 | TRBV18 | . | . | TGTGCCAGCTCCGCGGGCGCCCAAAGCGGGGAGCTGTTTTTT | CASSAGAQSGELFF